A single count supports the clone carrying this T cell receptor beta chain. Its antigen is unidentified. This table comes from immunoSEQ multiplex PCR, and its TCRdb copy is limited to in-frame clones, with some not included. The repertoire includes tens of thousands of clones, approximately 79% of them detected once, and around 5% sits in the top ten. This entry comes from a study of immune evolution from preneoplasia to lung adenocarcinoma. The study, taken as a whole, reports: Normal lung had highest clonality; later lesions appeared denser, more diverse.

The CDR3 extends over 17 amino acids. The trim removed 5 bases at V and 0 bases at J, leaving 9 bases unmatched. Germline V CDR1 and CDR2: SGHAT, FQNNGV. The TCR originated in a person between 60 and 70 years old with lung adenocarcinoma. The sequenced sample was FFPE invasive lung adenocarcinoma tissue. The rearrangement links TRBV11-2 to TRBJ1-3, with TRBD1 identical over 8 bases. DNA for the CDR3: TGTGCCAGCAGCCCTTGGACAGGGCGAAGCTCTGGAAACACCATATATTTT. Its protein is CASSPWTGRSSGNTIYF.